This TCR beta chain was sequenced in a study of blood T cells in healthy people across ages. The CDR3 has 14 amino acids. Trimming left V 3 bases short and J 1 base short, with 7 bases between. This clonotype was picked up a small number of times. The authors ran a second PCR of about 6 to 11 cycles using a sample-barcoded 5' primer and a J-beta primer mix. Using its own MiXCR run on the 5' RACE reads, TCRdb lists one record per CDR3 protein. This table has 800,000 to 950,000 distinct CDR3 sequences, about 27% appearing once. The data also belong to a second study, concerning T cells of mothers and their children. That paper states: For the second PCR, the M1S primer put in sample barcodes and 2-4 random nucleotides.

The sequence derives from a middle-aged woman in good health. The chain joins TRBV12-3 or TRBV12-4 to TRBJ1-5; D gene uncertain. The sample taken for sequencing was blood. CDR3 residues: CASSFERSNQPQHF. CDR3 DNA sequence: TGTGCCAGCAGTTTCGAGAGGAGCAATCAGCCCCAGCATTTT.